This TCR beta chain was profiled in a study of control samples from healthy donors and cancer patients. Clones were sequenced by immunoSEQ multiplex PCR, and TCRdb holds only the in-frame ones, with some missing. The table includes about 52,000 clones, 85% to 95% detected once. The V gene lost 2 bases and the J gene lost 5 bases, with 7 bases spanning the gap. Germline CDR1 MNHEY, CDR2 SMNVEV (reference sequence). The CDR3 is 13 amino acids. This clone was counted only a few times. J is TRBJ1-5 and V is TRBV27; possible D gene TRBD1, 5 bases. Input material: blood. This clonotype originated in a young man in good health. The CDR3 sequence: CASSLRGDQPQHF. DNA of the CDR3: TGTGCCAGCAGTTTACGGGGGGATCAGCCCCAGCATTTT.